Shown below are 20 T cell receptor beta chains from a single sample sequenced in a study of shared clonotypes between healthy human individuals. Profiling relied on immunoSEQ multiplex PCR, and the TCRdb table lists in-frame clones only, not all of them. This sample has some 1.5 million clones, with over 95% found just once. The specimen sequenced was naive CD4+ T cells sorted from blood. Subset described: CD45RA+ positively selected. The receptors were gathered from a young man in good health.

CDR3 sequence reads: CASSEGSRREKQFF. The CDR3 DNA reads TGTGCCAGCAGTGAAGGCTCAAGAAGGGAAAAGCAGTTCTTC. The gene calls are TRBV2 and TRBJ2-1; D remains ambiguous. This CDR3 comprises 14 residues. Germline loops: CDR1 SNHLY, CDR2 FYNNEI. The V gene lost 1 base and the J gene lost 11 bases, with 15 bases spanning the gap. Together with reference TRBV2 and TRBJ2-1, the CDR3 gives the full variable domain: EPEVTQTPSHQVTQMGQEVILRCVPISNHLYFYWYRQILGQKVEFLVSFYNNEISEKSEIFDDQFSVERPDGSNFTLKIRSTKLEDSAMYFCASSEGSRREKQFFGPGTRLTVL.

The chain recombines TRBV11-3 with TRBJ2-7; 10 nucleotides align to TRBD2. J was trimmed by 3 bases and V by 2 bases; bases with no gene match: 4. This CDR3 contains 15 residues. The germline CDR1 and CDR2 sequences are SGHNT and YENEEA. Written as DNA, the CDR3 is TGTGCCAGCAGCTTATCGGCTAGCGGGAGCTACGAGCAGTACTTC. It codes for CASSLSASGSYEQYF.

V and J are TRBV7-3 and TRBJ2-1; 9 nucleotides match TRBD2. This CDR3 is 15 amino acids long. Germline-derived CDR1 and CDR2 are SGHTA and FQGTGA. V lost 5 bases to trimming and J lost 2 bases; unmatched junction nucleotides: 4. In nucleotides, the CDR3 is TGTGCCAGCAGCGTGACTAGCGGAGCCTACAATGAGCAGTTCTTC. It translates to CASSVTSGAYNEQFF.

The chain carries TRBV9 and TRBJ2-1, with D possibly called TRBD1 or TRBD2 (5 bases each). Germline CDR1 is SGDLS and CDR2 is YYNGEE. The V and J ends lost 1 base and 4 bases respectively, with 15 bases between them. CDR3 length: 16 residues. The CDR3 DNA reads as TGTGCCAGCAGCGTAAACCCCCCGGGGCCATACAATGAGCAGTTCTTC. Translation gives CASSVNPPGPYNEQFF.

The rearrangement links TRBV7-8 to TRBJ2-1; D is uncertain. Germline V gives CDR1 SGHVS, CDR2 FQNEAQ. The CDR3 spans 12 residues. Trimming took off 10 bases at V and 5 bases at J, with 12 bases between the two ends. CDR3 protein: CATKSSNNEQFF. The CDR3 DNA sequence: TGTGCCACCAAGTCCAGTAACAATGAGCAGTTCTTC.

V and J are TRBV18 and TRBJ1-1; the D is unclear. The CDR3 spans 14 residues. V was shortened by 3 bases and J by 3 bases, with 11 bases between the two germline ends. Germline V gene sequence: CDR1 KGHSH, CDR2 LQKENI. The CDR3 is CASSPSIGDTEAFF. CDR3 coding DNA: TGTGCCAGCTCACCCTCGATTGGGGACACTGAAGCTTTCTTT. Supplemented by reference TRBV18 and TRBJ1-1, the full variable domain reads NAGVMQNPRHLVRRRGQEARLRCSPMKGHSHVYWYRQLPEEGLKFMVYLQKENIIDESGMPKERFSAEFPKEGPSILRIQQVVRGDSAAYFCASSPSIGDTEAFFGQGTRLTVV.

This rearrangement joins TRBV4-3 to TRBJ2-3; 8 bases are shared with TRBD2. The CDR3 sequence is 16 residues long. Germline trimming cut 1 base from V and 0 bases from J; bases unmatched to any gene: 3. Germline-derived CDR1 and CDR2 are LGHNA and YSLEER. Here the CDR3 DNA reads TGCGCCAGCAGCCAAGTCAGCGGGAGTAGCACAGATACGCAGTATTTT. Translation gives CASSQVSGSSTDTQYF.

This chain joins TRBV2 and TRBJ2-6, with D uncertain. CDR3 length: 16 amino acids. CDR1 and CDR2 (germline): SNHLY, FYNNEI. The V and J ends lost 8 bases and 0 bases respectively, with 14 bases between them. CDR3 sequence: CASGETAGSGANVLTF. The CDR3 nucleotides read TGTGCCAGCGGGGAAACGGCAGGCTCTGGGGCCAACGTCCTGACTTTC. Combining the CDR3 with reference TRBV2 and TRBJ2-6 gives the whole variable domain EPEVTQTPSHQVTQMGQEVILRCVPISNHLYFYWYRQILGQKVEFLVSFYNNEISEKSEIFDDQFSVERPDGSNFTLKIRSTKLEDSAMYFCASGETAGSGANVLTFGAGSRLTVL.

The chain couples TRBV19 to TRBJ1-5; D uncertain. The V gene's germline CDR1 is LNHDA and CDR2 SQIVND (reference sequence). Trimming removed 9 bases at V and 0 bases at J, with 12 bases between. This CDR3 is built from 14 residues. Here the CDR3 DNA reads TGTGCCAGCGAAAATCGGTATAGCAATCAGCCCCAGCATTTT. Its translation: CASENRYSNQPQHF.

The chain joins TRBV5-1 to TRBJ1-1, with TRBD1 identical over 7 bases. J lost 0 bases, V lost 4 bases, and 6 bases had no gene match. CDR3 length: 15 residues. The germline V gene encodes CDR1 SGHRS and CDR2 YFSETQ. The CDR3 bases are TGCGCCAGCAGCCAGGGACAGTTCATGAACACTGAAGCTTTCTTT. Protein sequence: CASSQGQFMNTEAFF.

This clone was seen a few times. As DNA, the CDR3 is TGCGCCAGCACCACGGGACAGGCCACGGAGACCCAGTACTTC. This translates into CASTTGQATETQYF. The V and J genes are TRBV5-1 and TRBJ2-5; 8 bases line up with TRBD1. Germline CDR1 and CDR2: SGHRS and YFSETQ. After removal of 6 bases from V and 5 bases from J, the junction contained 9 bases not matched to a gene. The CDR3 is 14 amino acids.

In nucleotides, the CDR3 is TGTGCCAGCAGTCCTCCCACTAGCGGGAGATCAAATGAGCAGTTCTTC. Amino acids: CASSPPTSGRSNEQFF. The J gene is TRBJ2-1, the V gene TRBV13; the match to TRBD2 covers 11 bases. V gave up 6 bases and J gave up 7 bases; unmatched junction bases: 11. The germline V gene has CDR1 PRHDT and CDR2 FYEKMQ (reference sequence). The CDR3 spans 16 residues.

The CDR3 DNA sequence: TGTGCCACCGACGGGACAGACTACGAGCAGTACTTC. The encoded protein is CATDGTDYEQYF. The chain employs TRBV28 and TRBJ2-7; 7 bases map to TRBD1. CDR3 size: 12 residues. Trimming at V came to 10 bases and at J to 3 bases, leaving 6 bases not matched to a gene. Germline V CDR1 and CDR2: MDHEN, SYDVKM.

The sample holds one count of this clone. The chain couples TRBV19 to TRBJ2-1, with 8 bases matching TRBD1. Germline CDR1 and CDR2: LNHDA and SQIVND (reference sequence). This CDR3 is built from 12 residues. V lost 4 bases to trimming and J lost 9 bases; unmatched junction nucleotides: 2. This chain's CDR3 is CASSTGGREQFF. CDR3 nucleotide sequence: TGTGCCAGTAGTACAGGGGGCCGTGAGCAGTTCTTC. The variable domain in full, with the rest retrieved from reference TRBV19 and TRBJ2-1, is DGGITQSPKYLFRKEGQNVTLSCEQNLNHDAMYWYRQDPGQGLRLIYYSQIVNDFQKGDIAEGYSVSREKKESFPLTVTSAQKNPTAFYLCASSTGGREQFFGPGTRLTVL.

This sequence joins TRBV27 and TRBJ2-7; a weak D match, TRBD2 (5 bases). Germline loops: CDR1 MNHEY, CDR2 SMNVEV (reference sequence). Trimming shortened V by 8 bases and J by 0 bases, and 14 bases separated the two germline ends. This CDR3 is 14 amino acids long. The CDR3 nucleotides are TGTGCCAGCCGCCGCCTAGCAGCCTCCTACGAGCAGTACTTC. It is translated as CASRRLAASYEQYF.

V gene TRBV5-1 combines with J gene TRBJ2-1, with 8 bases that match TRBD2. Germline V gene data show CDR1 as SGHRS and CDR2 as YFSETQ. This CDR3 spans 14 amino acids. V dropped 7 bases and J dropped 2; count of bases not matched to a gene: 5. The CDR3 DNA reads TGCGCCAGCCATCGGGAGGGCCCCTACAATGAGCAGTTCTTC. Protein product: CASHREGPYNEQFF.

J is TRBJ2-7 and V is TRBV5-4, with a tentative D call TRBD2 (5 bases). Germline loops: CDR1 SGHNT, CDR2 YYREEE (reference sequence). Trimming left V 6 bases short and J 6 bases short, with 19 bases between. The CDR3 has 14 amino acids. The CDR3 is CASNKVPGEGEQYF. The CDR3 nucleotides read TGTGCCAGCAACAAAGTTCCTGGTGAGGGCGAGCAGTACTTC.

This rearrangement joins TRBV6-5 to TRBJ1-1; no reliable D call. CDR1 is MNHEY, CDR2 SVGAGI, per germline. The V end was cut by 3 bases, the J end by 2 bases, with 10 bases between. This CDR3 has 14 residues. CDR3 coding DNA: TGTGCCAGCAGTTATTTGCAGAGCAACACTGAAGCTTTCTTT. This codes for CASSYLQSNTEAFF.

The chain recombines TRBV5-1 with TRBJ2-7, with 13 bases that match TRBD2. Unmatched junction bases numbered 7, after V lost 4 bases and J lost 0 bases. Germline loops: CDR1 SGHRS, CDR2 YFSETQ. The CDR3 covers 17 residues. The CDR3 region is CASSTRTSGSTSYEQYF. The CDR3 bases are TGCGCCAGCAGCACCAGGACTAGCGGGAGTACCTCCTACGAGCAGTACTTC.

On this clone: This sample includes further DNA sequences coding for the same CDR3. The chain combines TRBV28 with TRBJ1-2; D is ambiguous. This CDR3 is 13 amino acids long. Germline V gene sequence: CDR1 MDHEN, CDR2 SYDVKM. V lost 3 bases and J 4 bases, leaving 9 bases between the germline ends. CDR3 protein: CASSLSGPYGYTF. DNA for the CDR3: TGTGCCAGCAGTTTGTCAGGCCCCTATGGCTACACCTTC.